These T cell receptor beta chains were read from a single sample in a study of T cell responses to AZD1222 COVID-19 vaccine. Assay used: immunoSEQ multiplex PCR; TCRdb lists only in-frame clones, some missing. Seen here are 150,000 to 200,000 clones, approximately 93% observed once, and the top ten hold around 4%. The sample in question was peripheral blood, obtained on day 0 of AZD1222 vaccination. The receptors originated from an adult in good health. CDR3s include the opening cysteine and the closing phenylalanine or tryptophan. A D gene is named only where the DNA matches it firmly. For some rows the clone size is stated as once, few or many, or as a class when expanded; others skip it.

V gene	D gene	clone size	J gene	CDR3 DNA	CDR3 protein
TRBV21-1	-	-	TRBJ2-7	TGTGCCAGCACTTGTGACTCCGTCCTGCAGTACTTC	CASTCDSVLQYF
TRBV5-6	TRBD1	-	TRBJ2-7	TGTGCCAGCAGCTTGGCGTGGGGACAGGGTCACGAGCAGTACTTC	CASSLAWGQGHEQYF
TRBV12-3/TRBV12-4	-	once	TRBJ2-4	TGTGCCAGCAGCACGGACAGAAAAAACATTCAGTACTTC	CASSTDRKNIQYF
TRBV2	TRBD2	-	TRBJ2-2	TGTGCCAGTCGAGGACTAGCGGGGGTCACCGGGGAGCTGTTTTTT	CASRGLAGVTGELFF
TRBV7-6	-	-	TRBJ1-3	TGTGCCAGCAGCTTAGGGGGGGAGGCTCGTGGAAACACCATATATTTT	CASSLGGEARGNTIYF
TRBV10-3	TRBD1	-	TRBJ1-5	TGTGCCATCAGTAATGGACAGGGGGCATATCAGCCCCAGCATTTT	CAISNGQGAYQPQHF
TRBV6-5	TRBD1	-	TRBJ2-2	TGTGCCAGCAGATCCGGGACAGTCAACACCGGGGAGCTGTTTTTT	CASRSGTVNTGELFF
TRBV7-2	-	once	TRBJ1-1	TGTGCCAGCAGCTTAGCTTGGGCAAACACTGAAGCTTTCTTT	CASSLAWANTEAFF
TRBV5-1	TRBD1	-	TRBJ2-5	TGCGCCAGCAGCTTGGGGCAGGGGGTAGGAGAGACCCAGTACTTC	CASSLGQGVGETQYF
TRBV9	-	-	TRBJ2-2	TGTGCCAGCAGCACCCAGCCCGGGGAGCTGTTTTTT	CASSTQPGELFF
TRBV6-5	-	-	TRBJ1-1	TGTGCCAGCCGGGGTCGCCGTGGGGCTTTCTTT	CASRGRRGAFF
TRBV5-5	-	-	TRBJ1-2	TGTGCCAGCAGCCCCTTCAGGGGAGTGAACTATGGCTACACCTTC	CASSPFRGVNYGYTF
TRBV4-1	-	-	TRBJ1-2	TGCGCCAGCAGCCAAGTCAGAGACTCCTACACCTTC	CASSQVRDSYTF
TRBV14	-	-	TRBJ1-1	TGTGCCAGCAGCCAAGATTCAGTCAGGGAAGAAGCTTTCTTT	CASSQDSVREEAFF
TRBV19	-	-	TRBJ2-5	TGTGCCAGTAGTCCCGGGGTATGGGTAGAGACCCAGTACTTC	CASSPGVWVETQYF
TRBV27	TRBD1	-	TRBJ1-2	TGTGCCAGCAGTTTAGGGACAGCTAGTTCCTATGGCTACACCTTC	CASSLGTASSYGYTF
TRBV28	-	-	TRBJ2-7	TGTGCCGCCCGAGAGAGTAACTACGAGCAGTACTTC	CAARESNYEQYF
TRBV3-1/TRBV3-2	-	-	TRBJ2-7	TGTGCCAGCAGCCAAGTCAACTACGAGCAGTACTTC	CASSQVNYEQYF
TRBV3-1/TRBV3-2	TRBD2	-	TRBJ2-3	TGTGCCAGCAGCCCTCGGGCGGGGGGCGCAGATACGCAGTATTTT	CASSPRAGGADTQYF
TRBV6-6	-	-	TRBJ2-7	TGTGCCAGCAGTTCGTCAGCGGGCTGGAGCTCCTACGAGCAGTACTTC	CASSSSAGWSSYEQYF
TRBV2	-	once	TRBJ1-1	TGTGCCAGCAGTGAAAGGGCAGTGGGCGCTGAAGCTTTCTTT	CASSERAVGAEAFF
TRBV10-1	-	-	TRBJ2-2	TGCGCCAGCAGTGATCAGAGAACGAACACCGGGGAGCTGTTTTTT	CASSDQRTNTGELFF
TRBV18	-	-	TRBJ1-5	TGTGCCAGCTCACAAAGCAATCAGCCCCAGCATTTT	CASSQSNQPQHF
TRBV5-8	-	once	TRBJ1-2	TGTGCCAGCAGGAGACAGTCAGTCTATGGCTACACCTTC	CASRRQSVYGYTF
TRBV6-2/TRBV6-3	TRBD2	-	TRBJ2-5	TGTGCCAGCAGTTACGGCAGTAGCGGGGGGGAGACCCAGTACTTC	CASSYGSSGGETQYF
TRBV5-1	-	once	TRBJ1-1	TGCGCCAGCAGCTTGGGGGTGGGTACTGAAGCTTTCTTT	CASSLGVGTEAFF
TRBV4-1	-	-	TRBJ1-3	TGCGCCAGCAGCCAGGCCGGGTGGTACTCTGGAAACACCATATATTTT	CASSQAGWYSGNTIYF
TRBV15	-	-	TRBJ1-2	TGTGCCACCAGCAGAGTGGGGGCAGGGAAATCCCGGGACTATGGCTACACCTTC	CATSRVGAGKSRDYGYTF
TRBV5-1	-	-	TRBJ2-2	TGCGCCAGCAGGCCCTTGAACACCGGGGAGCTGTTTTTT	CASRPLNTGELFF
TRBV27	-	-	TRBJ2-1	TGTGCCAGCAGTTTTCGGCCAGGACTAAACAATGAGCAGTTCTTC	CASSFRPGLNNEQFF
TRBV7-9	-	-	TRBJ1-1	TGTGCCAGCAGCTTAGGGGATCGGATGAACACTGAAGCTTTCTTT	CASSLGDRMNTEAFF
TRBV29-1	-	-	TRBJ2-7	TGCAGCGTTGTAGGGGTCCTTACCTACGAGCAGTACTTC	CSVVGVLTYEQYF
TRBV4-1	TRBD1	once	TRBJ1-1	TGCGCCAGCAGCGTAACAGGGGGCGATCAAGCTTTCTTT	CASSVTGGDQAFF
TRBV25-1	TRBD1	-	TRBJ2-1	TGTGCCAGCAGTGAACTGGACAGGATCACCTACAATGAGCAGTTCTTC	CASSELDRITYNEQFF
TRBV6-1	TRBD2	-	TRBJ2-7	TGTGCCAGCAGTGAACGAGCGGGAGGGCGCGACGAGCAGTACTTC	CASSERAGGRDEQYF
TRBV19	-	-	TRBJ2-6	TGTGCCAGTAGTATGAGTTTCTCTGGGGCCAACGTCCTGACTTTC	CASSMSFSGANVLTF
TRBV30	-	-	TRBJ1-2	TGTGCCTGGAGTGTAGGCAAGGGACACTATGGCTACACCTTC	CAWSVGKGHYGYTF
TRBV6-5	TRBD2	-	TRBJ2-5	TGTGCCAGCAGTTACTCGGGGAGGGACCGAGAGACCCAGTACTTC	CASSYSGRDRETQYF
TRBV2	-	-	TRBJ1-1	TGTGCCAGCAGGGGGGAGAGGAACACTGAAGCTTTCTTT	CASRGERNTEAFF
TRBV7-6	-	-	TRBJ2-7	TGTGCCAGCAGCCAAACAACCTACGAGCAGTACTTC	CASSQTTYEQYF
TRBV7-9	-	-	TRBJ2-4	TGTGCCAGCAGCCGGACCCCGGAGGACATTCAGTACTTC	CASSRTPEDIQYF
TRBV15	-	-	TRBJ2-7	TGTGCCACCAGCAGGACAGCCCCTACCTACGAGCAGTACTTC	CATSRTAPTYEQYF
TRBV10-2	-	-	TRBJ2-3	TGCGCCAGCAGGTACCGGGACTCCTACACAGATACGCAGTATTTT	CASRYRDSYTDTQYF
TRBV12-3/TRBV12-4	-	-	TRBJ1-1	TGTGCCAGCAGTTTAAAGGGGGGCACTGAAGCTTTCTTT	CASSLKGGTEAFF
TRBV10-1	-	-	TRBJ1-1	TGCGCCAGCAGTAGTCGGGCCAGGAACACTGAAGCTTTCTTT	CASSSRARNTEAFF
TRBV5-4	TRBD1	once	TRBJ1-1	TGTGCCAGCAGCTCCGGGACAGGGCTCACTGAAGCTTTCTTT	CASSSGTGLTEAFF
TRBV18	-	once	TRBJ2-7	TGTGCCAGCTCACCGAGCAGGACAGCTGGGGGCTACGAGCAGTACTTC	CASSPSRTAGGYEQYF
TRBV2	TRBD2	-	TRBJ2-3	TGTGCCAGCAGATCCCTAGCGGGGCGGGCAGATACGCAGTATTTT	CASRSLAGRADTQYF
TRBV19	-	once	TRBJ2-7	TGTGCCAGTAGTATAGGAGGGAGGTACTACGAGCAGTACTTC	CASSIGGRYYEQYF
TRBV19	-	-	TRBJ1-1	TGTGCCAGTACCAAAGGACAGTTTAACACTGAAGCTTTCTTT	CASTKGQFNTEAFF
TRBV19	-	-	TRBJ2-2	TGTGCCAGTACAAAGGACAATCCCGCCGGGGAGCTGTTTTTT	CASTKDNPAGELFF
TRBV6-5	-	once	TRBJ1-6	TGTGCCAGCAGTTGGGGGAGCTATAATTCACCCCTCCACTTT	CASSWGSYNSPLHF
TRBV18	-	-	TRBJ2-1	TGTGCCAGCTCACCACTAGCCATCTCCTACAATGAGCAGTTCTTC	CASSPLAISYNEQFF
TRBV6-5	-	-	TRBJ2-1	TGTGCCTCAAAAAGGTGGGGGCAAAACTACAATGAGCAGTTCTTC	CASKRWGQNYNEQFF